This is a list of T cell receptor beta chains from one sample in a study of identical twins. TCRdb re-analysed the 5' RACE reads in MiXCR, keeping a single row per CDR3 protein. The table shows around 500,000 distinct CDR3 sequences, with over 12% occurring only once. The data were also submitted as part of a second study, on yellow fever vaccine responses in identical twins.

The source material was CD4+ T cells sorted from blood. The receptors originated from a woman under 30 in good health. The CDR3 runs from the conserved cysteine through the conserved F or W. A D gene is named only where the DNA matches it firmly. The size entry is marked missing in some rows and otherwise reads once, few, many or a size class.

clone_size: NA; cdr3_length: 14; d_call: TRBD1; v_call: TRBV20-1; j_call: TRBJ1-2; cdr3_aa: CSARDLDRGVGYTF; cdr3_nt: TGCAGTGCTAGAGATCTGGACAGGGGAGTTGGCTACACCTTC
clone_size: many; cdr3_length: 14; d_call: NA; v_call: TRBV9; j_call: TRBJ2-3; cdr3_aa: CASSVGSSGDTQYF; cdr3_nt: TGTGCCAGCAGCGTAGGGAGTAGCGGAGATACGCAGTATTTT
clone_size: many; cdr3_length: 13; d_call: NA; v_call: TRBV12-3/TRBV12-4; j_call: TRBJ2-3; cdr3_aa: CASSLLASDTQYF; cdr3_nt: TGTGCCAGCAGTTTATTGGCATCTGATACGCAGTATTTT
clone_size: NA; cdr3_length: 13; d_call: NA; v_call: TRBV20-1; j_call: TRBJ2-3; cdr3_aa: CSATTIATDTQYF; cdr3_nt: TGCAGTGCCACAACCATCGCCACAGATACGCAGTATTTT
clone_size: few; cdr3_length: 13; d_call: NA; v_call: TRBV27; j_call: TRBJ2-3; cdr3_aa: CASREDGTDTQYF; cdr3_nt: TGTGCCAGCAGAGAGGACGGAACAGATACGCAGTATTTT
clone_size: NA; cdr3_length: 13; d_call: NA; v_call: TRBV20-1; j_call: TRBJ2-3; cdr3_aa: CSAPGTGQVTQYF; cdr3_nt: TGCAGTGCTCCCGGGACTGGCCAGGTTACGCAGTATTTT
clone_size: few; cdr3_length: 13; d_call: NA; v_call: TRBV7-6; j_call: TRBJ2-2; cdr3_aa: CASSRTVTGELFF; cdr3_nt: TGTGCCAGCAGCCGGACAGTCACCGGGGAGCTGTTTTTT
clone_size: few; cdr3_length: 15; d_call: NA; v_call: TRBV6-1; j_call: TRBJ1-3; cdr3_aa: CASPTKTFSGNTIYF; cdr3_nt: TGTGCCAGCCCGACTAAAACCTTCTCTGGAAACACCATATATTTT
clone_size: few; cdr3_length: 16; d_call: TRBD2; v_call: TRBV19; j_call: TRBJ2-1; cdr3_aa: CASLPGTSGWMYEQFF; cdr3_nt: TGTGCCAGCCTACCCGGGACTAGCGGGTGGATGTATGAGCAGTTCTTC
clone_size: few; cdr3_length: 14; d_call: NA; v_call: TRBV24-1; j_call: TRBJ2-1; cdr3_aa: CATRLYDRNNEQFF; cdr3_nt: TGTGCCACCCGACTGTACGACAGAAACAATGAGCAGTTCTTC
clone_size: few; cdr3_length: 16; d_call: NA; v_call: TRBV12-3/TRBV12-4; j_call: TRBJ2-3; cdr3_aa: CASSQPDYRSWDTQYF; cdr3_nt: TGTGCCAGCAGTCAGCCGGACTACCGGTCCTGGGATACGCAGTATTTT
clone_size: few; cdr3_length: 15; d_call: NA; v_call: TRBV6-1; j_call: TRBJ1-5; cdr3_aa: CASSAERLRDQPQHF; cdr3_nt: TGTGCCAGCAGTGCGGAACGCCTGAGGGATCAGCCCCAGCATTTT
clone_size: NA; cdr3_length: 18; d_call: TRBD2; v_call: TRBV11-2; j_call: TRBJ2-7; cdr3_aa: CASSLGGTTSFLSYEQYF; cdr3_nt: TGTGCCAGCAGCTTAGGCGGGACTACTTCTTTTCTCTCCTACGAGCAGTACTTC
clone_size: many; cdr3_length: 13; d_call: TRBD2; v_call: TRBV25-1; j_call: TRBJ2-7; cdr3_aa: CASSDGGLNEQYF; cdr3_nt: TGTGCCAGCAGTGACGGGGGGTTGAACGAGCAGTACTTC
clone_size: NA; cdr3_length: 15; d_call: NA; v_call: TRBV10-3; j_call: TRBJ2-7; cdr3_aa: CAIRAGLEVAHEQYF; cdr3_nt: TGTGCCATCAGGGCCGGCCTTGAAGTTGCCCACGAGCAGTACTTC
clone_size: NA; cdr3_length: 16; d_call: NA; v_call: TRBV11-2; j_call: TRBJ2-7; cdr3_aa: CASSFGLRGPEGEQYF; cdr3_nt: TGTGCCAGCAGCTTCGGCCTCAGGGGCCCGGAGGGAGAGCAGTACTTC
clone_size: few; cdr3_length: 16; d_call: TRBD2; v_call: TRBV4-2; j_call: TRBJ2-3; cdr3_aa: CASSQGSGSGTDTQYF; cdr3_nt: TGTGCCAGCAGCCAAGGTAGCGGGAGTGGCACAGATACGCAGTATTTT
clone_size: NA; cdr3_length: 13; d_call: NA; v_call: TRBV2; j_call: TRBJ2-7; cdr3_aa: CASSDRPSGEQYF; cdr3_nt: TGTGCCAGCAGTGACAGGCCCTCAGGGGAGCAGTACTTC
clone_size: few; cdr3_length: 14; d_call: NA; v_call: TRBV3-1; j_call: TRBJ2-3; cdr3_aa: CASSQARLADTQYF; cdr3_nt: TGTGCCAGCAGCCAAGCAAGACTGGCAGATACGCAGTATTTT
clone_size: few; cdr3_length: 14; d_call: NA; v_call: TRBV28; j_call: TRBJ2-7; cdr3_aa: CASTSRRGWFQQYF; cdr3_nt: TGTGCCAGCACTTCGAGACGCGGGTGGTTTCAGCAGTACTTC
clone_size: many; cdr3_length: 17; d_call: TRBD2; v_call: TRBV20-1; j_call: TRBJ2-2; cdr3_aa: CSAGTLAGVWNTGELFF; cdr3_nt: TGCAGTGCCGGAACACTAGCGGGAGTCTGGAACACCGGGGAGCTGTTTTTT
clone_size: NA; cdr3_length: 14; d_call: TRBD2; v_call: TRBV20-1; j_call: TRBJ2-2; cdr3_aa: CSASIVAGGGELFF; cdr3_nt: TGCAGTGCTAGCATTGTCGCGGGAGGGGGGGAGCTGTTTTTT
clone_size: few; cdr3_length: 13; d_call: TRBD1; v_call: TRBV20-1; j_call: TRBJ1-2; cdr3_aa: CSAQGARHYGYTF; cdr3_nt: TGCAGTGCCCAGGGGGCGCGTCACTATGGCTACACCTTC
clone_size: few; cdr3_length: 15; d_call: NA; v_call: TRBV20-1; j_call: TRBJ2-7; cdr3_aa: CSASPIAVLTYEQYF; cdr3_nt: TGCAGTGCTAGCCCTATAGCCGTACTAACCTACGAGCAGTACTTC
clone_size: few; cdr3_length: 14; d_call: NA; v_call: TRBV12-3/TRBV12-4; j_call: TRBJ1-2; cdr3_aa: CASSSTGGDYGYTF; cdr3_nt: TGTGCCAGCAGTTCAACTGGGGGTGACTATGGCTACACCTTC
clone_size: NA; cdr3_length: 15; d_call: TRBD2; v_call: TRBV7-9; j_call: TRBJ2-7; cdr3_aa: CASSLWAGVFDEQYF; cdr3_nt: TGTGCCAGCAGCTTATGGGCGGGAGTATTTGACGAGCAGTACTTC
clone_size: NA; cdr3_length: 12; d_call: NA; v_call: TRBV29-1; j_call: TRBJ2-7; cdr3_aa: CSVEGLLMEQYF; cdr3_nt: TGCAGCGTTGAAGGACTCCTTATGGAGCAGTACTTC
clone_size: NA; cdr3_length: 14; d_call: NA; v_call: TRBV4-3; j_call: TRBJ2-3; cdr3_aa: CASSQTLVLDTQYF; cdr3_nt: TGCGCCAGCAGCCAAACACTAGTTCTTGATACGCAGTATTTT